The clone carrying this T cell receptor (beta chain) was seen only a few times. The antigen is not known. Germline V gives CDR1 SGHAT, CDR2 FQNNGV. The CDR3 contains 14 residues. Trimming removed 5 bases at V and 2 bases at J, with 11 bases between. The data stem from a study of response to subunit inactivated influenza vaccine. Regarding the study as a whole: Researchers suggested that each seasonal influenza vaccination recruits few new T cells.

TCRdb itself ran the RT-PCR reads through MiXCR, one entry per CDR3 protein. The data show some 600,000 distinct CDR3 sequences, with about 14% seen just once and roughly 7.2% held by the top ten. The chain recombines TRBV11-2 with TRBJ2-3; the D gene is possibly TRBD2 (6 bases). The sample was PBMCs from blood, taken roughly 2 weeks before vaccination. This sequence originates from a man aged 50 to 60 who received an inactivated influenza vaccine. CDR3 in DNA: TGTGCCAGCAGCCCACGGGAGACCACAGATACGCAGTATTTT. It translates to CASSPRETTDTQYF.